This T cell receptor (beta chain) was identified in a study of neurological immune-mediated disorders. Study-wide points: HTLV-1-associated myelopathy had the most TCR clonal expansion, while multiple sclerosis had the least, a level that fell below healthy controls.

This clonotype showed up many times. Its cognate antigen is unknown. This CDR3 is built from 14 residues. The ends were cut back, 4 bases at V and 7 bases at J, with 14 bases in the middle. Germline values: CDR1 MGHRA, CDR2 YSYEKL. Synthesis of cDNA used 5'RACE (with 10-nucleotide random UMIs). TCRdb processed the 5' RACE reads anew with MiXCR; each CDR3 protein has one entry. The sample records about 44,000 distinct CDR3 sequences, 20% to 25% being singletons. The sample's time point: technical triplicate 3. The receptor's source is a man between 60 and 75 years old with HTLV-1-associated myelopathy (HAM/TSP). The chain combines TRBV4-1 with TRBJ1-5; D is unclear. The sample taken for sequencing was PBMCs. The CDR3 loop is CASSPSEGTQPQHF. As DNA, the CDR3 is TGCGCCAGCAGCCCGTCTGAGGGAACCCAGCCCCAGCATTTT.